The T cell receptor beta chain described here comes from a study of blood T cell repertoires in COVID-19. Study details: T cells, B-cell-depleted T cells, or PBMCs supplied cDNA or gDNA.

TCRdb keeps only in-frame clones here, not all; method: immunoSEQ multiplex PCR. Counted here are 380,000 or so clones, around 90% occurring once; the ten biggest clones make up about 2.1%. The trim removed 3 bases at V and 3 bases at J, leaving 5 bases unmatched. CDR3 length equals 16 residues. Germline V lookup: CDR1 SGDLS, CDR2 YYNGEE. This clone showed up just once. The sequenced material came from PBMCs or T cells enriched from blood (not recorded which). The chain joins TRBV9 to TRBJ2-2; 10 bases agree with TRBD1. The source is a woman aged 40 to 55 with acute COVID-19. The chain's CDR3 is CASSAGTGVYTGELFF. The CDR3 DNA reads as TGTGCCAGCAGCGCAGGGACAGGGGTCTACACCGGGGAGCTGTTTTTT.